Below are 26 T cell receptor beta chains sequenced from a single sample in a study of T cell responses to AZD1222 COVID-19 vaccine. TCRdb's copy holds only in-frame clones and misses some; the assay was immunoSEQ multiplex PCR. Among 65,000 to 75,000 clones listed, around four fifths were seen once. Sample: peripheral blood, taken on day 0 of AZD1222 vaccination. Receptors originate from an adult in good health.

In DNA, the CDR3 is TGTGCCAGCTCACCACGAGTCCTTAACCGGGTAGGCGGGGAGCTGTTTTTT. Translated, it gives CASSPRVLNRVGGELFF. The chain links TRBV18 to TRBJ2-2, with D unresolved. The CDR3 totals 17 residues. Germline CDR1 is KGHSH and CDR2 is LQKENI. Trimming left V 1 base short and J 7 bases short, with 19 bases between.

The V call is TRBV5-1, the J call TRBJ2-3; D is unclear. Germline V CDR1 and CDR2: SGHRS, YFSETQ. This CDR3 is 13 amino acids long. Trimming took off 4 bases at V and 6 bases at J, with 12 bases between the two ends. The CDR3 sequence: CASSVDGSDTQYF. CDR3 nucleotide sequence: TGCGCCAGCAGCGTAGACGGAAGTGATACGCAGTATTTT.

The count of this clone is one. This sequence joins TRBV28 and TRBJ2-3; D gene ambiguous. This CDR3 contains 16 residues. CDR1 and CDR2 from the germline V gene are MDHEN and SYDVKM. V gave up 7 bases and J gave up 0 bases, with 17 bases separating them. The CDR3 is CASIGSGPPSTDTQYF. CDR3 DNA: TGTGCCAGCATCGGTTCTGGCCCTCCTAGCACAGATACGCAGTATTTT. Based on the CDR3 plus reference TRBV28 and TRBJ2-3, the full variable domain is DVKVTQSSRYLVKRTGEKVFLECVQDMDHENMFWYRQDPGLGLRLIYFSYDVKMKEKGDIPEGYSVSREKKERFSLILESASTNQTSMYLCASIGSGPPSTDTQYFGPGTRLTVL.

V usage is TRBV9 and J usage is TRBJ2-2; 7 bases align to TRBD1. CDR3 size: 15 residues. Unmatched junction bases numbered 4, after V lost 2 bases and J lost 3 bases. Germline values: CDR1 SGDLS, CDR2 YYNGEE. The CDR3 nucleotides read TGTGCCAGCAGCGTCGCAGGGGGATACACCGGGGAGCTGTTTTTT. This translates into CASSVAGGYTGELFF.

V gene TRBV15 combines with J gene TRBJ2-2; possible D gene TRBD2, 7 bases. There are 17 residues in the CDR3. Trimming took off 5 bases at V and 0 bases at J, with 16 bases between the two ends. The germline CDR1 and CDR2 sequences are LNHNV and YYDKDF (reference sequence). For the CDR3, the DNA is TGTGCCACCAGCCGTGGTCCGGGGGGCTCGAACACCGGGGAGCTGTTTTTT. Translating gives CATSRGPGGSNTGELFF.

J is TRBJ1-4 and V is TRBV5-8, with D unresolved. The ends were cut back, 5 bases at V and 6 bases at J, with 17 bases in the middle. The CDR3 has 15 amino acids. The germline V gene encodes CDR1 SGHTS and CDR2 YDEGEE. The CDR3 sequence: CASSVLLGGDEKLFF. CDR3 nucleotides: TGTGCCAGCAGTGTGCTGTTGGGAGGTGATGAAAAACTGTTTTTT.

The CDR3 sequence is CASSLGAFF. The CDR3 nucleotides are TGTGCCAGCAGCTTGGGGGCTTTCTTT. The chain is built from TRBV5-8 and TRBJ1-1; D is undetermined. The germline V and J ends were trimmed by 0 bases and 11 bases, with 2 bases remaining between them. This CDR3 comprises 9 residues. Germline lookup yields CDR1 SGHTS and CDR2 YDEGEE.

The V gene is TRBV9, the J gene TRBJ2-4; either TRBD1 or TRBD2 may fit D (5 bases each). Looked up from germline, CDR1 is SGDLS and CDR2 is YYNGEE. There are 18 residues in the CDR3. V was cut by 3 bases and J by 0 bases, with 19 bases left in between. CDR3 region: CASSASTGAPVAKNIQYF. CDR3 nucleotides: TGTGCCAGCAGCGCTTCGACCGGGGCCCCCGTAGCCAAAAACATTCAGTACTTC.

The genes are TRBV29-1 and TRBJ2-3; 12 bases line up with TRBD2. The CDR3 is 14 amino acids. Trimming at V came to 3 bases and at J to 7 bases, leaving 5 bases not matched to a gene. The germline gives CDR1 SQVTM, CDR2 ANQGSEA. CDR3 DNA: TGCAGCGTTGACACTAGCGGGAGGAAATATACGCAGTATTTT. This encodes CSVDTSGRKYTQYF.

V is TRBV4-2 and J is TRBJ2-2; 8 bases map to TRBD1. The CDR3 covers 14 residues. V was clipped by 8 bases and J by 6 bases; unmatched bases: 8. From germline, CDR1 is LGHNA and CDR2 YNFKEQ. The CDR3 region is CASARTGTAGELFF. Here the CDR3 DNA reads TGTGCCAGCGCTCGGACAGGGACAGCCGGGGAGCTGTTTTTT.

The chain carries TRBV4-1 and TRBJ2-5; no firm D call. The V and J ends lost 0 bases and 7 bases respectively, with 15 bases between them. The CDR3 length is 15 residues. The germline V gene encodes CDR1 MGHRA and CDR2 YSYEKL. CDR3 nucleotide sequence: TGCGCCAGCAGCCAAGATTCCCAGCCGATGGGGACCCAGTACTTC. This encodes CASSQDSQPMGTQYF.

The CDR3 reads CATSGPTSGRVNTGELFF. In nucleotides, the CDR3 is TGTGCCACCAGTGGTCCGACTAGCGGGAGAGTTAACACCGGGGAGCTGTTTTTT. The V gene is TRBV24-1, the J gene TRBJ2-2; 12 nucleotides line up with TRBD2. V lost 5 bases to trimming and J lost 2 bases; unmatched junction nucleotides: 8. This CDR3 region has 18 residues. From germline, CDR1 is KGHDR and CDR2 SFDVKD.

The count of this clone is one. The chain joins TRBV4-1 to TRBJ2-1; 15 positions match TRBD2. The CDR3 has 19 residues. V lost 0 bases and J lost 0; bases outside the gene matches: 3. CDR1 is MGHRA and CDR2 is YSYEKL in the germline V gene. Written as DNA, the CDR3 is TGCGCCAGCAGCCAAGACGGACTAGCGGGAGGGGGCTCCTACAATGAGCAGTTCTTC. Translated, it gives CASSQDGLAGGGSYNEQFF.

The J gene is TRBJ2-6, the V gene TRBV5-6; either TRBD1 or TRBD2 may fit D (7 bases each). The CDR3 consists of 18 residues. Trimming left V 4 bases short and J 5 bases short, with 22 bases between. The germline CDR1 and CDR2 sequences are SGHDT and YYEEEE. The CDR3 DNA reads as TGTGCCAGCAGCCCCGGCAGGGGGGGAACCTTCTGGGCCAACGTCCTGACTTTC. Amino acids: CASSPGRGGTFWANVLTF.

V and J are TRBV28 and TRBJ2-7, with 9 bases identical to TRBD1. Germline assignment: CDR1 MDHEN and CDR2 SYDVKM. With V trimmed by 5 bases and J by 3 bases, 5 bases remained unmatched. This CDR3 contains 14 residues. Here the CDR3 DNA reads TGTGCCAGCAGTGCCCCGGGACAGGGCTACGAGCAGTACTTC. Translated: CASSAPGQGYEQYF.

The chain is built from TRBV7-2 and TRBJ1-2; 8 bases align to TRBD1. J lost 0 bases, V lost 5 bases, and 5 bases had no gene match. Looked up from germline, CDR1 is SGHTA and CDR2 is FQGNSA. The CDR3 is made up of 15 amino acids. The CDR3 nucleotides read TGTGCCAGCAGCCCAGTGACAGGGGCTAACTATGGCTACACCTTC. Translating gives CASSPVTGANYGYTF.

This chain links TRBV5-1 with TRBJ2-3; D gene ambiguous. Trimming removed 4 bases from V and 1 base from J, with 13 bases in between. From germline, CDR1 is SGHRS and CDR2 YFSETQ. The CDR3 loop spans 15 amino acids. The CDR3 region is CASSPLRGGTDTQYF. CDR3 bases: TGCGCCAGCAGCCCCCTTCGTGGTGGCACAGATACGCAGTATTTT.

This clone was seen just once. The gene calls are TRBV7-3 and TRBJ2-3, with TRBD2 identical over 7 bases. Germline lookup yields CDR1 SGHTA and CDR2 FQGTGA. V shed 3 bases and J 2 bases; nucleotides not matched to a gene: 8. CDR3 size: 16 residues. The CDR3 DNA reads TGTGCCAGCAGCTTGGGCGGGAGCAACCCCACAGATACGCAGTATTTT. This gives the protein CASSLGGSNPTDTQYF.

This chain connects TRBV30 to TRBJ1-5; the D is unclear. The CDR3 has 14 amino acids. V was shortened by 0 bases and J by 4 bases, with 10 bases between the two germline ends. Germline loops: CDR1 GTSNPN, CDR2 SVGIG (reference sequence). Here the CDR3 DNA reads TGTGCCTGGAGTGTAAGCTTGGGAAATCAGCCCCAGCATTTT. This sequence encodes CAWSVSLGNQPQHF.

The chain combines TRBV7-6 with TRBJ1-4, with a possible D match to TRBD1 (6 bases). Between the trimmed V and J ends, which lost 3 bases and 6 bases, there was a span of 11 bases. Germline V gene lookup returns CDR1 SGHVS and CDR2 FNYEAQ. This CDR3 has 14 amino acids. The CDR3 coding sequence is TGTGCCAGCAGCTTGGGGGGCAATGATGAAAAACTGTTTTTT. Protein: CASSLGGNDEKLFF.

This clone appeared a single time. The CDR3 sequence: CSVEKGSGLFF. The CDR3 DNA reads as TGCAGCGTTGAAAAGGGGTCCGGACTGTTTTTT. The V gene is TRBV29-1, the J gene TRBJ1-4; D might be TRBD1 (5 bases). V was cut by 2 bases and J by 13 bases, with 11 bases left in between. Germline values: CDR1 SQVTM, CDR2 ANQGSEA. The length of the CDR3 is 11 residues. Filled out from reference TRBV29-1 and TRBJ1-4, the complete variable domain reads SAVISQKPSRDICQRGTSLTIQCQVDSQVTMMFWYRQQPGQSLTLIATANQGSEATYESGFVIDKFPISRPNLTFSTLTVSNMSPEDSSIYLCSVEKGSGLFFGSGTQLSVL.

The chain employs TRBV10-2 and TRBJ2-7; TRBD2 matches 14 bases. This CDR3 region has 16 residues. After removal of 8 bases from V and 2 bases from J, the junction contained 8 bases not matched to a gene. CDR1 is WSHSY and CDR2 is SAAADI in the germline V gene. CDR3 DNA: TGCGCCAGCGAGGGACTAGCGGGAGTGGGGACCTACGAGCAGTACTTC. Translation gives CASEGLAGVGTYEQYF.

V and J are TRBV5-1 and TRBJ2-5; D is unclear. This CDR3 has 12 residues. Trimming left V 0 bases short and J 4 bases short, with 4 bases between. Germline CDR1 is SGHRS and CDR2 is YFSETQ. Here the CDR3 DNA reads TGCGCCAGCAGCTTGGTAGGAGAGACCCAGTACTTC. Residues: CASSLVGETQYF.

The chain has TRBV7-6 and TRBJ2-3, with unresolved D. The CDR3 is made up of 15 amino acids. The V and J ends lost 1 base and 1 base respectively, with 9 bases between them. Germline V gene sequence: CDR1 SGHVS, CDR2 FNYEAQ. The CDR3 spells CASSLDPVGTDTQYF. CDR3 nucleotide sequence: TGTGCCAGCAGCTTAGATCCGGTCGGCACAGATACGCAGTATTTT.

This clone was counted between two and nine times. The CDR3 region has the DNA TGTGCCAGCAGTTATGGGAGCGGGAGTTTCACAGATACGCAGTATTTT. Encoded protein: CASSYGSGSFTDTQYF. V usage is TRBV6-2 or TRBV6-3 and J usage is TRBJ2-3, with 8 bases aligning to TRBD2. Germline trimming cut 3 bases from V and 2 bases from J; bases unmatched to any gene: 7. CDR3 size: 16 residues. Germline CDR1 is MNHEY and CDR2 is SVGEGT.

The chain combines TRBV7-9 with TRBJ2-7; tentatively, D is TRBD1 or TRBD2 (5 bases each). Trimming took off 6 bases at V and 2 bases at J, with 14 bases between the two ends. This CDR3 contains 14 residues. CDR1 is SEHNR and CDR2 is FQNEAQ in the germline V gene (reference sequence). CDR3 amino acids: CASRPPGGAYEQYF. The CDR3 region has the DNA TGTGCCAGCAGACCTCCTGGGGGTGCCTACGAGCAGTACTTC.